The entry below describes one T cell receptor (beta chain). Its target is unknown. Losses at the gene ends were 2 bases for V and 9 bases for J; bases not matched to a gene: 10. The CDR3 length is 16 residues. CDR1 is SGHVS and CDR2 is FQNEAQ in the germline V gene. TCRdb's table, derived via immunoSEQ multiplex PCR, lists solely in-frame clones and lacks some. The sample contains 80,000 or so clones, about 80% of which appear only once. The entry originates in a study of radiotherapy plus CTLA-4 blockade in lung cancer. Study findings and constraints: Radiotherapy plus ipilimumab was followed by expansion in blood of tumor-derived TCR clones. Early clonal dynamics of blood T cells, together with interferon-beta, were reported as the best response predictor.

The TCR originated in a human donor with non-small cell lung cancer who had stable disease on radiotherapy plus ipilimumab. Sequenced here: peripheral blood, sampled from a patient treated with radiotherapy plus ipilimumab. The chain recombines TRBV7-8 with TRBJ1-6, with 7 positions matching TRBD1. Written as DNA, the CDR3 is TGTGCCAGCAGCTTATATTCCCCCAGGGGGACTTCACCCCTCCACTTT. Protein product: CASSLYSPRGTSPLHF.